A selection of T cell receptor beta chains follows, all from one sample in a study of response to subunit inactivated influenza vaccine. TCRdb used MiXCR to reprocess the RT-PCR reads, holding one entry per CDR3 protein. The table lists hundreds of thousands of distinct CDR3 sequences, 16% of them singletons, with less than 4% in the top ten. This sample comprised CD4+ T cells sorted from PBMCs, obtained roughly 24 months after vaccination. The receptors were sampled from a man aged 50-75 years who received an inactivated influenza vaccine. Each CDR3 is given with its conserved first and last residue. Each record gives: clone size, V gene, D gene, J gene, CDR3 protein, CDR3 DNA. The D gene is left open where the match is weak. Some rows have no size entry. The others give once, few or many, or a class for an expanded clone.

few	TRBV12-3/TRBV12-4	-	TRBJ2-7	CASSSRVGGPYEQYF	TGTGCCAGCAGTTCCCGTGTTGGGGGGCCTTACGAGCAGTACTTC
-	TRBV3-1	-	TRBJ2-3	CASSQIVRTDTQYF	TGTGCCAGCAGCCAGATAGTGCGCACAGATACGCAGTATTTT
few	TRBV11-2	-	TRBJ1-2	CASSVDRLYGYTF	TGTGCCAGCAGCGTTGACAGGCTTTATGGCTACACCTTC
few	TRBV7-2	-	TRBJ1-6	CASSINRVFNSPLHF	TGTGCCAGCAGCATCAACAGGGTGTTCAATTCACCCCTCCACTTT
-	TRBV6-2/TRBV6-3	-	TRBJ1-5	CASSFWGGNQPQHF	TGTGCCAGCAGCTTTTGGGGGGGCAATCAGCCCCAGCATTTT
few	TRBV20-1	TRBD2	TRBJ2-7	CSARDTSSGNEQYF	TGCAGTGCTAGAGATACTTCTAGCGGGAACGAGCAGTACTTC
many	TRBV5-5	TRBD1	TRBJ1-1	CASSWGQGNTEAFF	TGTGCCAGCAGCTGGGGACAGGGTAACACTGAAGCTTTCTTT
-	TRBV29-1	-	TRBJ2-5	CSVEGLVQETQYF	TGCAGCGTTGAAGGGCTGGTACAAGAGACCCAGTACTTC
few	TRBV6-2/TRBV6-3	TRBD2	TRBJ2-3	CASSPAGGPSNTQYF	TGTGCCAGCAGTCCAGCGGGGGGGCCGTCAAATACGCAGTATTTT
few	TRBV28	-	TRBJ1-6	CAAGTSSYNSPLHF	TGTGCCGCGGGGACGAGCTCCTATAATTCACCCCTCCACTTT
many	TRBV11-3	-	TRBJ2-7	CASSYGSGTKTQYF	TGTGCCAGCAGTTATGGGTCGGGGACAAAAACCCAGTACTTC
few	TRBV4-2	-	TRBJ1-6	CASSQDRGLSPLHF	TGTGCCAGCAGCCAAGACAGGGGTCTTTCACCCCTCCACTTT
few	TRBV11-3	-	TRBJ2-4	CASSPRQAQKYF	TGTGCCAGCAGCCCCCGACAGGCCCAGAAGTACTTC
few	TRBV2	-	TRBJ2-3	CASSQRVITDTQYF	TGTGCCAGCAGCCAACGGGTCATCACAGATACGCAGTATTTT
many	TRBV7-2	TRBD1	TRBJ2-2	CASSRRQGANTGELFF	TGTGCCAGCAGCCGAAGACAGGGCGCGAACACCGGGGAGCTGTTTTTT